This T cell receptor (beta chain) emerged from a study of blood T cell repertoires in COVID-19 (dated by TCRdb to about 2020). As for the study more broadly: Samples covering the acute and convalescent phases of COVID-19 were provided by collaborators in the United States, Italy and Spain. The material from the prospective study consisted of cDNA or gDNA derived from T cells, B-cell-depleted T cells, or PBMCs. Subjects who had been exposed to COVID-19, were actively infected with it, or had recovered from it provided the deeply sampled blood TCRbeta repertoires that made up the dataset. A freely available public database, intended as a resource for researchers studying the immune response to SARS-CoV-2, is where the repertoires were released. The samples were drawn from the first 160 participants of the ongoing ImmuneRACE study and from 1,254 subjects provided by 6 global collaborators. The sample metadata nearly always contained a de-identified subject ID, COVID-19 status, age in years and sex. Where available, HLA class I and class II types were obtained from metadata supplied by the sample provider rather than from assay-based typing.

Whole blood was collected in K2EDTA tubes by collaborating institutions according to the institutions' own protocols. For TCRbeta analysis, collaborators shipped samples as frozen whole blood, isolated PBMCs, or DNA extracted from either of those sample types. TCRbeta CDR3 regions were amplified from genomic DNA by means of the immunoSEQ Assay, a bias-controlled multiplex PCR. On the authors' methods: Nucleated cell counts per sample were estimated from amplification of reference gene primers within the assay. Sequence reads were collapsed and filtered to measure the absolute abundance of every unique TCRbeta CDR3 rearrangement. For each sample, productive Simpson clonality was calculated as the square root of Simpson's diversity index across productive rearrangements. Entries here come from immuneACCESS through TCRdb and include only in-frame sequences with V and J called. Some clones fail to appear in such tables; in the studies checked, an unresolved V gene covers under half of the shortfall, and the cause of the remainder is unknown. D and trimming were read from the DNA, whereas the V and J calls and clone size are those reported in that table. The sample table shows about 63,000 clones, and approximately 90% are seen once. The ten most abundant clones make up around 20% of the sample.

The research as a whole found: The quantity of clinical and demographic metadata differed by source and by participant and was supplied without curation.

This clone was seen only once. Its antigen remains unidentified. No much larger clone is present one base from it, and per-base qualities are unavailable. The CDR3 numbers 14 residues from cysteine through phenylalanine. Kept here is only the CDR3 DNA, which spans 42 bases and is read in frame from base 1. Per the germline V gene (reference sequence), SEHNR is the CDR1 and FQNEAQ is the CDR2. V loses 5 bases at its end and J loses 4 bases; junction bases beyond the gene matches: 3. The V and J segments used are TRBV7-9 and TRBJ2-2, with 8 middle bases fitting TRBD1. The sample was peripheral blood. The receptor was derived from a woman older than 75 with acute or convalescent COVID-19. The DNA is as follows: TGTGCCAGCAGCCTAGACAGGGGCACCGGGGAGCTGTTTTTT. Its protein product is CASSLDRGTGELFF.